This T cell receptor beta chain was identified during a study of T cell repertoires in cytomegalovirus infection. Study background: HLA-B-restricted CMV epitopes that are well studied were used alongside recently identified HLA-C-restricted ones. An indication of both CMV infection and matching HLA type came from public TCR beta signatures.

Each CDR3 protein is one row after TCRdb ran MiXCR on the reads. The data contain about 83,000 distinct CDR3 sequences, roughly a quarter of them singletons. This CDR3 comprises 12 residues. The V gene's germline CDR1 is MNHEY and CDR2 SMNVEV (reference sequence). The V and J ends lost 10 bases and 3 bases respectively, with 12 bases between them. Turning to this clonotype: Its antigen remains unknown.

Study-level results: Summed frequency of public TCR beta families distinguished CMV carriers with the relevant HLA. The ex vivo response was dominated by HLA-C-restricted CMV-specific TCR beta clonotypes.

The sample was CD8+ T cells from cultured PBMCs, taken from culture after CMV antigen stimulation. The chain uses TRBV27 and TRBJ1-1; D uncertain. The origin of this receptor is a human donor in good health (CMV status not recorded). Some clones in this sample may be carry-over from other donors' samples. The CDR3 is CATKRGDTEAFF. The CDR3, as DNA: TGTGCCACCAAGCGCGGGGACACTGAAGCTTTCTTT.